These 8 T cell receptor beta chains originate from one sample sequenced in a study of shared clonotypes between healthy human individuals. Sequencing was performed with immunoSEQ multiplex PCR; in TCRdb, only in-frame clones are kept and a portion is missing. The table shows about 600,000 clones, with roughly 98% occurring only once. Only CD45RO-negative cells positively selected for CCR7 counted as naive CD8 cells, so terminally differentiated effector memory CD45RA+ cells were excluded. The sample consisted of naive CD8+ T cells sorted from blood. These receptors all come from a man aged 25-45 years in good health.

The rearrangement links TRBV6-5 to TRBJ2-1; D is undetermined. In germline, CDR1 is MNHEY, CDR2 SVGAGI. Between the trimmed V and J ends, which lost 2 bases and 0 bases, there was a span of 5 bases. This CDR3 has 14 amino acids. In DNA, the CDR3 is TGTGCCAGCAGTTACGCCAGCTCCTACAATGAGCAGTTCTTC. Amino acids: CASSYASSYNEQFF.

This chain links TRBV15 with TRBJ1-5, with D perhaps TRBD1 (5 bases). The V gene lost 0 bases and the J gene lost 2 bases, with 11 bases spanning the gap. CDR1 is LNHNV and CDR2 is YYDKDF in the germline V gene (reference sequence). CDR3 length equals 16 residues. The CDR3 sequence is CATSRDRGGGNQPQHF. In nucleotides, the CDR3 is TGTGCCACCAGCAGAGATCGTGGAGGGGGCAATCAGCCCCAGCATTTT.

CDR3 sequence: CASSLVGTAVTTDTQYF. CDR3 coding DNA: TGTGCCAGCAGCTTAGTTGGGACAGCCGTTACCACAGATACGCAGTATTTT. The chain employs TRBV11-2 and TRBJ2-3, with TRBD1 matching 7 bases. This CDR3 comprises 17 residues. CDR1 and CDR2 from the germline V gene are SGHAT and FQNNGV. The V gene end was trimmed by 1 base and the J gene end by 2 bases; junction bases not matched to a gene: 9.

The rearrangement joins TRBV29-1 to TRBJ2-2; 14 nucleotides match TRBD2. The J segment lost 6 bases and the V segment lost 5 bases, leaving 8 bases of the junction unmatched. CDR1 is SQVTM, CDR2 ANQGSEA, per germline. CDR3 length equals 16 residues. CDR3 residues: CSVLGLAGVRAGELFF. The CDR3, as DNA: TGCAGCGTTCTGGGACTAGCGGGAGTTCGAGCCGGGGAGCTGTTTTTT.

The chain recombines TRBV15 with TRBJ2-7; the D gene is possibly TRBD2 (5 bases). CDR3 size: 15 residues. Germline loops: CDR1 LNHNV, CDR2 YYDKDF (reference sequence). The V and J ends lost 0 bases and 3 bases respectively, with 12 bases between them. The DNA of the CDR3 is TGTGCCACCAGCAGAGATGCGCGTGGAGGCTACGAGCAGTACTTC. Protein sequence: CATSRDARGGYEQYF.

This clone was recorded only once. V usage is TRBV29-1 and J usage is TRBJ2-3; 15 nucleotides align to TRBD2. After removal of 3 bases from V and 4 bases from J, the junction contained 5 bases not matched to a gene. The CDR3 is made up of 16 amino acids. In germline, CDR1 is SQVTM, CDR2 ANQGSEA. CDR3 in amino acids: CSVDRGTSGRSDTQYF. The CDR3 nucleotides are TGCAGCGTTGACCGGGGGACTAGCGGGAGGTCAGATACGCAGTATTTT.

The rearrangement joins TRBV6-1 to TRBJ2-1; D is uncertain. Germline V gene lookup returns CDR1 MNHNS and CDR2 SASEGT. The V and J ends lost 3 bases and 0 bases respectively, with 9 bases between them. The length of the CDR3 is 15 residues. Here the CDR3 reads CASSEEHISYNEQFF. As DNA, the CDR3 is TGTGCCAGCAGTGAGGAGCATATCTCCTACAATGAGCAGTTCTTC.

This chain links TRBV7-6 with TRBJ1-5; no firm D call. Germline-derived CDR1 and CDR2 are SGHVS and FNYEAQ. The CDR3 extends over 12 amino acids. V was cut by 4 bases and J by 5 bases, with 6 bases left in between. The CDR3 DNA reads as TGTGCCAGCAGCTCAACGGATCAGCCCCAGCATTTT. Its translation: CASSSTDQPQHF.